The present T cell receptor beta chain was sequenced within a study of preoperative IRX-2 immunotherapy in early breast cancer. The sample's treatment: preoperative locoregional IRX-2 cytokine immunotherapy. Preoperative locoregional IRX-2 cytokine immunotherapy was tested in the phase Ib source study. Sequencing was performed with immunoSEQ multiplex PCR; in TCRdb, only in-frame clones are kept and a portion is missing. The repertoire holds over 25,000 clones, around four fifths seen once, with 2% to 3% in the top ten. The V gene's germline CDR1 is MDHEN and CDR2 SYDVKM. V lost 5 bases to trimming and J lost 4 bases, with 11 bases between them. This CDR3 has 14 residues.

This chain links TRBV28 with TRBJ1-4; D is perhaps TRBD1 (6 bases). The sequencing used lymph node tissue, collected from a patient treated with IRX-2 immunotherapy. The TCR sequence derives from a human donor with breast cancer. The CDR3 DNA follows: TGTGCCAGCAGTCTTCAGGGGATTAATGAAAAACTGTTTTTT. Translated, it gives CASSLQGINEKLFF. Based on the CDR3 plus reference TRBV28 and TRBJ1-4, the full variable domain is DVKVTQSSRYLVKRTGEKVFLECVQDMDHENMFWYRQDPGLGLRLIYFSYDVKMKEKGDIPEGYSVSREKKERFSLILESASTNQTSMYLCASSLQGINEKLFFGSGTQLSVL.